The subject of this entry is one T cell receptor beta chain. This specimen belongs to a study of blood T cell repertoires in COVID-19. Study-level information: COVID-19 samples, acute and convalescent, were from the United States, Italy and Spain. T cells, B-cell-depleted T cells, or PBMCs supplied cDNA or gDNA.

Clones were sequenced by immunoSEQ multiplex PCR, and TCRdb holds only the in-frame ones, with some missing. The sample records 18,000 or so clones, roughly 91% being singletons. Trimming removed 3 bases from V and 1 base from J; junction bases left unmatched: 15. The CDR3 has 19 residues. Sequencing input: peripheral blood. The TCR originated in a human donor in a cohort sampled during active COVID-19. The chain has TRBV5-3 and TRBJ2-7, with 11 bases identical to TRBD1. TRBV5-3 is assigned to the ORF class and has an uncertain function. CDR3 residues: CARSSKSLTGTGGSYEQYF. The CDR3 DNA follows: TGTGCCAGAAGCTCCAAGTCTCTAACCGGGACAGGGGGTTCCTACGAGCAGTACTTC.